The clone carrying this T cell receptor (beta chain) has ten or more counts. The germline V gene has CDR1 SGDLS and CDR2 YYNGEE. The CDR3 spans 20 residues. V lost 4 bases, J lost 7 bases, and 24 bases stayed unmatched. Diagnosis relied on clinical symptoms, serum thyroxine and TRAb, thyroid ultrasound and orbital computed tomography. This entry is derived from a study of T cells in Graves' hyperthyroidism and ophthalmopathy. TCR beta CDR3 regions were amplified from RNA transcripts. In the first-round RT-PCR of the TCR CDR3, the HTBI primer set was used. Via MiXCR, TCRdb re-called the multiplex PCR reads, giving one row per CDR3 protein. The sample yields roughly 260,000 distinct CDR3 sequences, approximately 15% seen once.

This sequence was found in a woman in her thirties or forties with Graves' hyperthyroidism that later progressed to Graves' ophthalmopathy. The sequencing input was blood. This chain links TRBV9 with TRBJ2-1; 9 positions match TRBD2. In nucleotides, the CDR3 is TGTGCCAGCAGCCCTCGGCCCCCTGGACTGGTAGCGGGAGATGAGAATGAGCAGTTCTTC. This sequence encodes CASSPRPPGLVAGDENEQFF.